Following are 15 T cell receptor beta chains from one sample sequenced in a study of neurological immune-mediated disorders. TCRdb processed the 5' RACE reads anew with MiXCR; each CDR3 protein has one entry. The sample lists about 74,000 distinct CDR3 sequences; approximately 5.2% were seen once. What was sequenced was PBMCs. The receptors here all came from a man aged 18 to 30 with multiple sclerosis.

This clonotype was observed at least ten times. This chain connects TRBV28 to TRBJ1-6; 9 nucleotides agree with TRBD1. This CDR3 spans 14 amino acids. Trimming removed 6 bases from V and 9 bases from J; junction bases left unmatched: 6. CDR1 is MDHEN and CDR2 is SYDVKM in the germline V gene. This CDR3 is CASRSDRGLSPLHF. The CDR3 DNA sequence: TGTGCCAGCAGGTCGGACAGGGGACTTTCACCCCTCCACTTT.

The table lists this clonotype with many counts. J is TRBJ1-6 and V is TRBV20-1; 9 nucleotides match TRBD1. The CDR3 contains 14 residues. Germline-derived CDR1 and CDR2 are DFQATT and SNEGSKA (reference sequence). Trimming cost V 2 bases and J 6 bases; bases outside gene matches: 2. The CDR3 here is CSARRGQGNSPLHF. Here the CDR3 DNA reads TGCAGTGCTAGACGGGGACAGGGTAATTCACCCCTCCACTTT.

This chain connects TRBV19 to TRBJ1-2; tentatively, D is TRBD1 (5 bases). V was pared by 5 bases and J by 2 bases, with 12 bases between. From germline, CDR1 is LNHDA and CDR2 SQIVND (reference sequence). The CDR3 length is 14 residues. The chain's CDR3 is CASSVARDNYGYTF. Written as DNA, the CDR3 is TGTGCCAGTAGTGTGGCCCGGGACAACTATGGCTACACCTTC.

This clonotype has a count of ten or more. The genes are TRBV5-5 and TRBJ2-1; D is possibly TRBD1 (5 bases). The CDR3 has 15 amino acids. V was trimmed by 4 bases and J by 8 bases, leaving 19 bases between them. Germline values: CDR1 SGHKS, CDR2 YYEKEE (reference sequence). The CDR3 loop reads CASSPSETGNHEQFF. DNA of the CDR3: TGTGCCAGCAGCCCTTCAGAAACAGGAAATCATGAGCAGTTCTTC.

This clonotype was found many times. The chain is built from TRBV20-1 and TRBJ1-5; TRBD1 might be the D (5 bases). From germline, CDR1 is DFQATT and CDR2 SNEGSKA (reference sequence). Trimming took off 1 base at V and 1 base at J, with 14 bases between the two ends. The CDR3 spans 16 residues. This chain's CDR3 is CSARGRGWGSNQPQHF. The CDR3 nucleotides read TGCAGTGCTAGAGGTCGGGGCTGGGGGAGCAATCAGCCCCAGCATTTT.

This clonotype was observed at least ten times. J is TRBJ1-1 and V is TRBV10-3; D gene uncertain. Germline CDR1 and CDR2: ENHRY and SYGVKD. V was pared by 8 bases and J by 1 base, with 8 bases between. This CDR3 contains 12 residues. The CDR3 region has the DNA TGTGCCATCGCCACAGCGAACACTGAAGCTTTCTTT. Amino acids: CAIATANTEAFF.

Many counts were recorded for this clonotype. The rearrangement joins TRBV10-3 to TRBJ2-7; 9 nucleotides align to TRBD1. The CDR3 runs to 14 residues. The germline gives CDR1 ENHRY, CDR2 SYGVKD. The V and J ends lost 4 bases and 3 bases, in that order; junction bases with no gene match: 4. This CDR3 is CAISGGQGGYEQYF. The CDR3 region has the DNA TGTGCCATCAGTGGGGGACAGGGCGGCTACGAGCAGTACTTC.

This clonotype was detected ten times or more. This rearrangement joins TRBV4-2 to TRBJ2-2; D is ambiguous. The germline V gene encodes CDR1 LGHNA and CDR2 YNFKEQ. V lost 0 bases and J 3 bases, leaving 5 bases between the germline ends. CDR3 length: 14 amino acids. The CDR3: CASSQERDTGELFF. The CDR3 DNA follows: TGTGCCAGCAGCCAAGAGAGAGACACCGGGGAGCTGTTTTTT.

In its sample, this clonotype was seen many times. This chain connects TRBV27 to TRBJ2-5, with D possibly TRBD1 on 5 matching bases. The germline V and J ends were trimmed by 7 bases and 5 bases, with 8 bases remaining between them. Germline-derived CDR1 and CDR2 are MNHEY and SMNVEV (reference sequence). The CDR3 totals 11 residues. CDR3 in DNA: TGTGCCAGCAAGGGGTTGGAGACCCAGTACTTC. Its protein is CASKGLETQYF.

In its sample, this clonotype was seen many times. V is TRBV7-2 and J is TRBJ2-1; unclear D gene. The V gene's germline CDR1 is SGHTA and CDR2 FQGNSA. The CDR3 has 16 amino acids. V dropped 0 bases and J dropped 1 base, with 10 bases sitting between them. The CDR3 coding sequence is TGTGCCAGCAGCTTAGCGACCGCTATTTCCTACAATGAGCAGTTCTTC. Amino acid sequence: CASSLATAISYNEQFF.

Ten or more counts support this clonotype. This chain joins TRBV9 and TRBJ1-1; 7 bases are a match to TRBD1. CDR1 is SGDLS, CDR2 YYNGEE, per germline. The CDR3 loop spans 14 amino acids. V shed 4 bases, J shed 3 bases, and the junction held 6 bases outside the gene matches. The CDR3 DNA sequence: TGTGCCAGCAGCCCGGAGACAGGGTACACTGAAGCTTTCTTT. Translation: CASSPETGYTEAFF.

As for this clonotype: A read error may produce the germline difference seen at one junction end. The genes are TRBV5-1 and TRBJ1-5, with D perhaps TRBD1 (6 bases). The CDR3 is 15 residues long. CDR1 is SGHRS and CDR2 is YFSETQ in the germline V gene. DNA of the CDR3: TGCGCCAGCAGCCCCCGGGCGGGGGCGGATCAGCCCCAGAATTTT. It translates to CASSPRAGADQPQNF.

This clonotype was found many times. A junction boundary mismatches the germline segment, possibly from a read error. The chain is built from TRBV12-3 or TRBV12-4 and TRBJ2-7; a possible D gene is TRBD1 (5 bases). CDR3 size: 16 residues. The CDR3 loop is CASSLSSVAGIIMRTF. The CDR3 coding sequence is TGTGCCAGCAGTTTATCCTCGGTGGCAGGGATCATCATGCGAACCTTC.

The sample holds many counts of this clonotype. The gene calls are TRBV5-1 and TRBJ2-7; tentative D call: TRBD1 (5 bases). This CDR3 is 16 amino acids long. Germline assignment: CDR1 SGHRS and CDR2 YFSETQ. V was shortened by 0 bases and J by 0 bases, with 13 bases between the two germline ends. CDR3 coding DNA: TGCGCCAGCAGCTTGGCAGGCAGGGCGTTCTCCTACGAGCAGTACTTC. It is translated as CASSLAGRAFSYEQYF.

Ten or more counts support this clonotype. V gene TRBV7-7 combines with J gene TRBJ2-3; 8 bases line up with TRBD2. CDR3 length: 11 residues. Germline CDR1 and CDR2: SSHAT and FNYEAQ (reference sequence). The CDR3 sequence is CASGVGDTQYF. The CDR3 DNA sequence: TGTGCTAGCGGGGTTGGAGATACGCAGTATTTT.